The 12 T cell receptor beta chains presented below share a single source sample, sequenced in a study of CD8+CD57+ T cells in acquired aplastic anemia. The use of genomic DNA as template underpinned the TCR beta VDJ and CDR3 profiling. One entry per CDR3 protein, called by TCRdb with MiXCR from the reads. The table records more than 70,000 distinct CDR3 sequences, around 70% of them present only once. The sequenced patients had an expansion of CD8+CD57+ cells seen by flow cytometry. Sequencing was carried out using sorted CD4+, CD8+, or CD8+CD57+ T cells (not recorded which) from PBMCs. The receptor source for this set is a human donor with aplastic anemia.

For this clonotype: An end of the junction differs from the germline gene, which may be a read error. The gene calls are TRBV20-1 and TRBJ2-6; D is perhaps TRBD2 (5 bases). CDR3 length equals 15 residues. CDR1 and CDR2 (germline): DFQATT, SNEGSKA (reference sequence). CDR3 sequence (DNA): TGCAGTGCTAGAGACCCACGGGAACGGGCAAACGTCCTGACTTTC. It encodes CSARDPRERANVLTF.

This chain joins TRBV10-3 and TRBJ1-3; D unclear. Germline V gene sequence: CDR1 ENHRY, CDR2 SYGVKD. CDR3 length equals 15 residues. The germline V and J ends were trimmed by 0 bases and 4 bases, with 10 bases remaining between them. The CDR3 reads CAISESGGEGNTIYF. The DNA of the CDR3 is TGTGCCATCAGTGAGTCGGGAGGTGAAGGAAACACCATATATTTT.

This clonotype occurred many times. CDR3 amino acids: CAISTDRWETQYF. In DNA, the CDR3 is TGTGCCATCAGTACTGACAGGTGGGAGACCCAGTACTTC. The genes are TRBV10-3 and TRBJ2-5, with D perhaps matching TRBD1 (6 bases). Germline CDR1 reads ENHRY; CDR2 reads SYGVKD. Trimming pared 5 bases from V and 5 bases from J, leaving 12 bases between. The CDR3 sequence is 13 residues long.

This clonotype was seen a few times. The chain couples TRBV7-3 to TRBJ2-3; a weak D match, TRBD1 (6 bases). V was clipped by 1 base and J by 6 bases, with 8 bases between them. Germline CDR1 is SGHTA and CDR2 is FQGTGA. This CDR3 has 13 residues. Here the CDR3 reads CASSLNRVDTQYF. CDR3 nucleotide sequence: TGTGCCAGCAGCTTAAACAGGGTTGATACGCAGTATTTT.

The chain recombines TRBV20-1 with TRBJ2-3; 11 nucleotides match TRBD1. The germline V gene encodes CDR1 DFQATT and CDR2 SNEGSKA (reference sequence). The CDR3 is 14 amino acids. V trimming: 3 bases; J trimming: 1 base; junction bases outside the gene matches: 0. The CDR3 spells CSARDRGRTDTQYF. CDR3 sequence (DNA): TGCAGTGCTAGGGACAGGGGGCGCACAGATACGCAGTATTTT.

A few counts support this clonotype. V is TRBV20-1 and J is TRBJ2-5; D assignment may be TRBD1 or TRBD2 (7 bases each). V was shortened by 6 bases and J by 1 base, with 18 bases between the two germline ends. The CDR3 is 15 residues long. Germline values: CDR1 DFQATT, CDR2 SNEGSKA (reference sequence). CDR3 protein: CSALGRGRAQETQYF. As DNA, the CDR3 is TGCAGTGCCCTAGGCAGGGGGAGGGCCCAAGAGACCCAGTACTTC.

The chain couples TRBV5-1 to TRBJ2-7, with 7 bases aligning to TRBD1. This CDR3 region has 13 residues. Germline V gene data show CDR1 as SGHRS and CDR2 as YFSETQ. V shed 4 bases and J 2 bases; nucleotides not matched to a gene: 3. The DNA of the CDR3 is TGCGCCAGCAGCGTAACAGGGGCCTACGAGCAGTACTTC. It encodes CASSVTGAYEQYF.

This chain connects TRBV2 to TRBJ2-3; unclear D gene. This CDR3 region has 14 residues. The germline V gene has CDR1 SNHLY and CDR2 FYNNEI. Trimming shortened V by 4 bases and J by 2 bases, and 10 bases separated the two germline ends. CDR3 DNA sequence: TGTGCCAGCAGTGGGGCGGCAGCCACAGATACGCAGTATTTT. Translation gives CASSGAAATDTQYF.

The V gene is TRBV9, the J gene TRBJ2-5, with 9 nucleotides matching TRBD1. V gave up 3 bases and J gave up 0 bases; unmatched junction bases: 18. CDR3 length: 20 amino acids. CDR1 is SGDLS, CDR2 YYNGEE, per germline. CDR3 DNA: TGTGCCAGCAGCGGATGGGTCGGGACAGGGAATCATATCTACCAAGAGACCCAGTACTTC. Its translation is CASSGWVGTGNHIYQETQYF.

The CDR3 DNA is TGCGCCAGCAGCTCCACAGGGGTCGGCACTGAAGCTTTCTTT. Amino acids: CASSSTGVGTEAFF. The chain couples TRBV5-1 to TRBJ1-1; 7 bases align to TRBD1. V lost 3 bases to trimming and J lost 4 bases; unmatched junction nucleotides: 6. CDR3 length: 14 residues. Germline CDR1 is SGHRS and CDR2 is YFSETQ.

This chain uses TRBV20-1 with TRBJ1-6; D gene unclear. The CDR3 loop spans 13 amino acids. Germline V gene lookup returns CDR1 DFQATT and CDR2 SNEGSKA (reference sequence). V lost 0 bases to trimming and J lost 8 bases, with 8 bases between them. The CDR3 sequence: CSARDHGDSPLHF. The CDR3 DNA sequence: TGCAGTGCTAGAGATCACGGGGATTCACCCCTCCACTTT.

V usage is TRBV30 and J usage is TRBJ2-5; the D is unclear. This CDR3 is built from 12 residues. CDR1 is GTSNPN, CDR2 SVGIG, per germline (reference sequence). V was cut by 0 bases and J by 5 bases, with 7 bases left in between. The CDR3 protein is CAWSVEPETQYF. The CDR3 DNA is TGTGCCTGGAGTGTAGAACCGGAGACCCAGTACTTC.